This entry features one T cell receptor (beta chain) sequence. Antigen specificity is unknown. The data are from a study of CXCR3-negative and CXCR3-positive naive CD8 T cells. Study at large: Across all libraries, TRB reads numbered around 140 million, with about 1.5 +/- 0.3 million in each library.

Study-wide findings and caveats: Whereas memory cells differed, naive CXCR3-negative and CXCR3-positive cells shared similar TRBV-TRBJ usage. In cryopreserved cells, CXCR3 expression partially decreased, and fresh PBMCs were used in most assays.

The authors prepared UMI-labeled TRB cDNA libraries by 5' RACE. TCRdb reprocessed the 5' RACE reads and keeps a single row for each CDR3 protein, giving no DNA. This sample's clone table lists some 41,000 distinct CDR3 sequences. Germline V gene lookup returns CDR1 SGHVS and CDR2 FNYEAQ. This CDR3 spans 15 amino acids. Every individual CD8+ T cell subset underwent sorting in triplicate at 330,000 or so cells apiece. This TCR was recovered from a human donor in good health. Some clones in this sample may be carry-over from other donors' samples. What was sequenced was memory CD8+ T cells from blood. This chain uses TRBV7-6 with TRBJ1-4; the TCRdb call, TRBD1, lacks DNA for checking. The CDR3 protein is CASSLGAGLNEKLFF.